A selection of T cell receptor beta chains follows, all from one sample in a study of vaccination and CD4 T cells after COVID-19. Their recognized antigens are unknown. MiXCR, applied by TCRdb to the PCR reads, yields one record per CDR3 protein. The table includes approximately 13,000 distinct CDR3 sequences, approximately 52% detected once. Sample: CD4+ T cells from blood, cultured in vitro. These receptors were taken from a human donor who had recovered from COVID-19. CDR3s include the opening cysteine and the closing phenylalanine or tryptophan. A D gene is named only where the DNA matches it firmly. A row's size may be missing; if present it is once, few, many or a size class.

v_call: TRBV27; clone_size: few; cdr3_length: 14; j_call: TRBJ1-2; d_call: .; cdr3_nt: TGTGCCAGCAGCGCCCGGGGGGGGGCGGTGGGCTACACCTTC; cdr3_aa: CASSARGGAVGYTF
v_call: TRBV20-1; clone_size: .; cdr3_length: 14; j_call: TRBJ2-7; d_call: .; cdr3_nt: TGCAGTGCTGGGAGGGGGGATCTCTCCTACGAGCAGTACTTC; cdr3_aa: CSAGRGDLSYEQYF
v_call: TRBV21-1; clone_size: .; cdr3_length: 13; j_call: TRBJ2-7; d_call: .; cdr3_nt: TGTGCCAGCAGAATAGGCAGGGCTTACGAGCAGTACTTC; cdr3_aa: CASRIGRAYEQYF
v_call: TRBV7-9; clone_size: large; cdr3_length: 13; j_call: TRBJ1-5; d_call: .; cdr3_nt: TGTGCCAGCAGCCAGGACAGCAATCAGCCCCAGCATTTT; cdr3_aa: CASSQDSNQPQHF
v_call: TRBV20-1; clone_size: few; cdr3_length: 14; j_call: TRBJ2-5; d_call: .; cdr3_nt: TGCAGTGCTAGTCCCCCTGGACGGGTCGAGACCCAGTACTTC; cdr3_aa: CSASPPGRVETQYF
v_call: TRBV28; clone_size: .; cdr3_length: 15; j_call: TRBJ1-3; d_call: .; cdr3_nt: TGTGCCAGCAGCAAAGTTTCAGCAGGCGGCAACACCATATATTTT; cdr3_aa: CASSKVSAGGNTIYF
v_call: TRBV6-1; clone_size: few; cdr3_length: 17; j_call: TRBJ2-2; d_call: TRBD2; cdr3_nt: TGTGCCAGCAGCGTGGTAGGCGGGAGTATGGGCACCGGGGAGCTGTTTTTT; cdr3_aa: CASSVVGGSMGTGELFF
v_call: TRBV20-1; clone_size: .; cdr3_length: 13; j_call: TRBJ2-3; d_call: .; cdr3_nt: TGCAGTGCTTGGGACCCATCCACAGATACGCAGTATTTT; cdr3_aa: CSAWDPSTDTQYF
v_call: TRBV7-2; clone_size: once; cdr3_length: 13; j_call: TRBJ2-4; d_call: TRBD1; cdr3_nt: TGTGCCAGCAGCGTACAGGGGGGAAACATTCAGGACTTC; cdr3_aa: CASSVQGGNIQDF
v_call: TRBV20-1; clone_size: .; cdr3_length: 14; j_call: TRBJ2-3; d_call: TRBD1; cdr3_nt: TGCAGCTATTGGACAGGAGTTAGCACAGATACGCAGTATTTT; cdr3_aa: CSYWTGVSTDTQYF
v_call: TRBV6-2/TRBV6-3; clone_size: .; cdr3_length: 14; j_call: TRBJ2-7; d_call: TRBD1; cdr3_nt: TGTGCCAGCAGCCCCGGGACAGCCTCCTACGAGCAGTACTTC; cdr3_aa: CASSPGTASYEQYF
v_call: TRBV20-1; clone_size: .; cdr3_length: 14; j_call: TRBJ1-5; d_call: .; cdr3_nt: TGCAGTGCTAGAGATCGTCGGGGTAATCAGCCCCAGCATTTT; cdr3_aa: CSARDRRGNQPQHF
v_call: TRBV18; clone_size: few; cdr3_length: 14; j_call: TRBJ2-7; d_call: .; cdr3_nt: TGTGCCAGCTCACCACCAGGTCTCAGCTACGAGCAGTACTTC; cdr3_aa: CASSPPGLSYEQYF
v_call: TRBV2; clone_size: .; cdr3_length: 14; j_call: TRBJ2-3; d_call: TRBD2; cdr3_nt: TGTGCCAGCAGTCGGGCGGGAGGAACAGATACGCAGTATTTT; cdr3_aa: CASSRAGGTDTQYF
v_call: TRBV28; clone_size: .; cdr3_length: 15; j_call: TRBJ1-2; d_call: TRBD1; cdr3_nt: TGTGCCAGCAGTGCTCAAAGGACAGGGTTCTATGGCTACACCTTC; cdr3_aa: CASSAQRTGFYGYTF
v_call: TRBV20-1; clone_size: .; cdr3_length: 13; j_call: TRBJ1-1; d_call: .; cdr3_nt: TGCAGTGCTGGAAGCGAGTGGGGGGCTGAAGCTTTCTTT; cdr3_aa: CSAGSEWGAEAFF
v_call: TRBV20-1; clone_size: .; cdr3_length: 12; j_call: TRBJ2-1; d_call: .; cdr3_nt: TGCAGTGCTAGAATCCCAAGCAATGAGCAGTTCTTC; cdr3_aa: CSARIPSNEQFF
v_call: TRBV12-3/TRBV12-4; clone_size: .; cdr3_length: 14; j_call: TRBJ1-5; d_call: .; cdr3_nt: TGTGCCAGCAGTTTTCATGGGGAAAATCAGCCCCAGCATTTT; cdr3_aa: CASSFHGENQPQHF
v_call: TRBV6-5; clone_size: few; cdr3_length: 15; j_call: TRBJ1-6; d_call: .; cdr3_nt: TGTGCCAGCAGTTACCCCCCGGGAGAGTATTCACCCCTCCACTTT; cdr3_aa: CASSYPPGEYSPLHF
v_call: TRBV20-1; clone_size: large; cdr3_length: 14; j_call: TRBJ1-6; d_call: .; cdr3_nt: TGCAGTGCTAGGGCTCACGGAGATAATTCACCCCTCCACTTT; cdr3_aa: CSARAHGDNSPLHF
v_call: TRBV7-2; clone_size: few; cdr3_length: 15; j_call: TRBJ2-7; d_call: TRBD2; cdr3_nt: TGTGCCAGCAGCTTCTCAAGGGCGGGAGGCCACGAGCAGTACTTC; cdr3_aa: CASSFSRAGGHEQYF
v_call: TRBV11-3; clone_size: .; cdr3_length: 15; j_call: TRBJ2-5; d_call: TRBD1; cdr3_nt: TGTGCCAGCAGCTTCGGACAGGGGCTCCGAGAGACCCAGTACTTC; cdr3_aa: CASSFGQGLRETQYF
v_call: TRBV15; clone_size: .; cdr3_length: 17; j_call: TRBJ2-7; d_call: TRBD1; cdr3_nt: TGTGCCATCAGCAGGCCCCACAGGGGGCTGAAACTCTACGAGCAGTACTTC; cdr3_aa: CAISRPHRGLKLYEQYF
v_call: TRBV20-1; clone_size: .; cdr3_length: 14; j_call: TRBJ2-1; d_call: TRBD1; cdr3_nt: TGCAGTGCCTGGGACAGGCGATCCTACAATGAGCAGTTCTTC; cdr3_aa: CSAWDRRSYNEQFF
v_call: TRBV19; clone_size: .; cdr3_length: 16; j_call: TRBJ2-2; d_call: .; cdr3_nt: TGTGCCAGTAGTCCCCTGCGCCAGGGCAGAGGCGGGGAGCTGTCTTTT; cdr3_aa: CASSPLRQGRGGELSF
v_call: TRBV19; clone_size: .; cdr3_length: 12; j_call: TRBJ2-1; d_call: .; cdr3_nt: TGTGCCAGTAGTATCTCCGGAAAAGGGCAGTTCTTC; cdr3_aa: CASSISGKGQFF
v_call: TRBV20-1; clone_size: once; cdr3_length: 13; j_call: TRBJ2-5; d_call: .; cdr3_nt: TGCAGTGGTTGGGATCAGGGCGGGGAGACCCAGTACTTC; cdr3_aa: CSGWDQGGETQYF
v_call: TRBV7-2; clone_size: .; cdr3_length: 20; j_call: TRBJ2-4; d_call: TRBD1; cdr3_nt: TGTGCCAGCAGCTTAGTGCAGGGGGACAGGATCAGATTAGCCAAAAACATTCAGTACTTC; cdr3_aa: CASSLVQGDRIRLAKNIQYF
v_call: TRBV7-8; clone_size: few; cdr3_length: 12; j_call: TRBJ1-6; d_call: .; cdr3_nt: TGTGCCAGCAGCTTAAACCTGGAGGACCTCCACTTT; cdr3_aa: CASSLNLEDLHF
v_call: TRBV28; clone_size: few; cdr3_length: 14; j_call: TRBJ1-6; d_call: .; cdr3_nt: TGTGCCATCGACAGTGGTATCGAGAATTCACCCCTCCACTTT; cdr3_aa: CAIDSGIENSPLHF
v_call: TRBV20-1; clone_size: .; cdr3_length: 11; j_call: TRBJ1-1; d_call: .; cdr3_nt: TGCAGTGCTCCCCGGGACCGCGCCTCTTTCTTT; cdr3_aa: CSAPRDRASFF
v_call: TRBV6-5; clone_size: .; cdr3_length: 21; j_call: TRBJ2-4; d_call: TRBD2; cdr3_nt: TGTGCCAGCAGTTACCTTAACGGGACTAGCGGGGGGACGCAGGCCAAAAACATTCAGTACTTC; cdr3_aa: CASSYLNGTSGGTQAKNIQYF
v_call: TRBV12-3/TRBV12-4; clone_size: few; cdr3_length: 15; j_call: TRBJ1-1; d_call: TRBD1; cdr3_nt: TGTGCCAGCAGAAGACAGGGGGCCATGATCACTGAAGCTTTCTTT; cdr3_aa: CASRRQGAMITEAFF
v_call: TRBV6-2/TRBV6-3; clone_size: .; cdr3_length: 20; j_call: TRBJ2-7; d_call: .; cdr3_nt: TGTGCCAGCAGTTACCGGGGGTTCTCTCGGGACAACCCTCGGTCCTACGAGCAGTACTTC; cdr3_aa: CASSYRGFSRDNPRSYEQYF